This TCR beta chain derives from a study of CD4 T cells in relation to SARS-CoV-2 and coronaviruses. Whole-study findings and limits: In around 60% of donors, memory CD4+ clonotypes crossrecognized SARS-CoV-2 and at least one common cold coronavirus spike.

Only in-frame clones appear in the TCRdb table, and some are missing; sequencing was by immunoSEQ multiplex PCR. The sample has 20,000 to 25,000 clones, 70% to 80% seen once; the top ten hold about 15%. Before the COVID-19 pandemic, during about 2010-2019, CD4+ T cells were taken from unexposed donors. CD4+ T cells were isolated from the cells after 10 days of culture. Germline V gene data show CDR1 as KGHSH and CDR2 as LQKENI. The CDR3 is 15 residues long. The V and J ends lost 1 base and 4 bases respectively, with 13 bases between them. With respect to this clone: Its specificity is not known.

This sequence joins TRBV18 and TRBJ1-1; D perhaps matches TRBD1 (6 bases). The receptor comes from a human donor in good health. Sequences were obtained from CD4+ T cells from PBMCs, cultured in vitro. CDR3 sequence (DNA): TGTGCCAGCTCACCACAGGGGGGTTGGGCCACTGAAGCTTTCTTT. This gives the protein CASSPQGGWATEAFF.